The clone carrying this TCR beta chain was picked up one time. What it recognizes is unknown. The record originates from a study of PD-1 blockade in classical Hodgkin lymphoma. Regarding the study as a whole: The baseline diversity of complete responders showed similarity to that of newly diagnosed patients. Healthy donors were reported to have higher baseline TCR diversity than newly diagnosed patients.

Libraries were prepared by immunoSEQ multiplex PCR; TCRdb keeps only in-frame clonotypes and omits some of them. The profile covers fewer than 50,000 clones, with about 88% appearing a single time and just over 9% taken by the ten largest. V lost 6 bases and J lost 2, with 3 bases in between. CDR1 ENHRY and CDR2 SYGVKD come from the germline V gene. The CDR3 has 11 amino acids. Following autologous stem cell transplantation, relapse occurred in every patient, and exposure to brentuximab vedotin varied. The J gene is TRBJ2-3, the V gene TRBV10-3; no clear D. Sequencing was performed on peripheral blood mononuclear cells (PBMCs), taken at baseline. This receptor was identified in a human donor with classical Hodgkin lymphoma. CDR3 protein: CAISFTDTQYF. CDR3 nucleotide sequence: TGTGCCATCAGCTTCACAGATACGCAGTATTTT.